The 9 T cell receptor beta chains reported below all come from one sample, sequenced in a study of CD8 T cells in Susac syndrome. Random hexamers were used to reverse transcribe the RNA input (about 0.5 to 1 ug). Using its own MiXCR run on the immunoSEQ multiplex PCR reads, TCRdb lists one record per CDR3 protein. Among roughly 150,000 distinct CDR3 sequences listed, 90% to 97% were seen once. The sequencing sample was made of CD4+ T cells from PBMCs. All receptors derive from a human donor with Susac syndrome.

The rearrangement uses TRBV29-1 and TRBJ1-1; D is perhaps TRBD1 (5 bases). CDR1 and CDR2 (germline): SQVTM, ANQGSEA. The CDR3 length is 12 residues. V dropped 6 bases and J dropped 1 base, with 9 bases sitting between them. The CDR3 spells CSVRTGNTEAFF. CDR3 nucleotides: TGCAGCGTCCGAACAGGGAACACTGAAGCTTTCTTT.

CDR3 sequence: CASSRQGTGELFF. The CDR3 DNA is TGTGCCAGCAGCCGGCAGGGCACCGGGGAGCTGTTTTTT. This chain joins TRBV7-9 and TRBJ2-2, with TRBD1 as a possible D gene (5 bases). The CDR3 loop spans 13 amino acids. The germline V gene encodes CDR1 SEHNR and CDR2 FQNEAQ (reference sequence). With 5 bases removed from V and 4 bases from J, the gap between germline ends came to 8 bases.

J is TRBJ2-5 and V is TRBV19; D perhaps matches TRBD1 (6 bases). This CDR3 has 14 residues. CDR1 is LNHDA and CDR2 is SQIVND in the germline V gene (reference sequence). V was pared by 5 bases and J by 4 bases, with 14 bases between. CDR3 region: CASSVTGPGETQYF. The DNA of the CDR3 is TGTGCCAGTAGTGTAACAGGGCCGGGAGAGACCCAGTACTTC.

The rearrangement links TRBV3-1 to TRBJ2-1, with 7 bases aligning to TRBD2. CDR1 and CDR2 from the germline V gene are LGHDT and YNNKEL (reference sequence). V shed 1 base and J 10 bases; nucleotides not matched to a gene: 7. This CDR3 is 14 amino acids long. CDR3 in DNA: TGTGCCAGCAGCCAAGGGGCTAGCGGTGGAGAGCAGTTCTTC. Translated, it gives CASSQGASGGEQFF.

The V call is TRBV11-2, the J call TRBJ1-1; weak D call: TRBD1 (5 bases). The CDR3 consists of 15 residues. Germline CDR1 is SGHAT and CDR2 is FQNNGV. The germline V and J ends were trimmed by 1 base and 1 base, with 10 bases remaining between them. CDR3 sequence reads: CASSLAGTSNTEAFF. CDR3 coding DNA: TGTGCCAGCAGCTTAGCCGGGACCTCGAACACTGAAGCTTTCTTT.

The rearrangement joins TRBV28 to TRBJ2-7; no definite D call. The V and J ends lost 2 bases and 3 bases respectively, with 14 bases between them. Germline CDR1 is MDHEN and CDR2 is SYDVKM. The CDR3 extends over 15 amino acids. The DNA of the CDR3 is TGTGCCAGCAGTTTAGCCGGGCCAAGTAGCTACGAGCAGTACTTC. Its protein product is CASSLAGPSSYEQYF.

The chain's CDR3 is CASKFQASTDTQYF. The CDR3 bases are TGTGCCAGCAAATTTCAAGCTAGCACAGATACGCAGTATTTT. V is TRBV3-1 and J is TRBJ2-3; no clear D gene. With 7 bases removed from V and 0 bases from J, the gap between germline ends came to 11 bases. The CDR3 covers 14 residues. Per germline, CDR1 LGHDT and CDR2 YNNKEL (reference sequence).

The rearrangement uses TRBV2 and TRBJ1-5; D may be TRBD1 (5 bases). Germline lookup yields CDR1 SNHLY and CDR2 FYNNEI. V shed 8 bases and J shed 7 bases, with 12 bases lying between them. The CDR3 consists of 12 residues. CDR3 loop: CASQRGGQPQHF. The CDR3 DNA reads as TGTGCCAGCCAGAGGGGAGGGCAGCCCCAGCATTTT. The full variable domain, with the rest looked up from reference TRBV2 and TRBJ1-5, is EPEVTQTPSHQVTQMGQEVILRCVPISNHLYFYWYRQILGQKVEFLVSFYNNEISEKSEIFDDQFSVERPDGSNFTLKIRSTKLEDSAMYFCASQRGGQPQHFGDGTRLSIL.

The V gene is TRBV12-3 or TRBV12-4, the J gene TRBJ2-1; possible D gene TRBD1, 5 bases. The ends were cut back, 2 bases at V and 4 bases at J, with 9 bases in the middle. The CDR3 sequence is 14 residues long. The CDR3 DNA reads TGTGCCAGCAGTTTATGGGGCCAATACAATGAGCAGTTCTTC. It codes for CASSLWGQYNEQFF.